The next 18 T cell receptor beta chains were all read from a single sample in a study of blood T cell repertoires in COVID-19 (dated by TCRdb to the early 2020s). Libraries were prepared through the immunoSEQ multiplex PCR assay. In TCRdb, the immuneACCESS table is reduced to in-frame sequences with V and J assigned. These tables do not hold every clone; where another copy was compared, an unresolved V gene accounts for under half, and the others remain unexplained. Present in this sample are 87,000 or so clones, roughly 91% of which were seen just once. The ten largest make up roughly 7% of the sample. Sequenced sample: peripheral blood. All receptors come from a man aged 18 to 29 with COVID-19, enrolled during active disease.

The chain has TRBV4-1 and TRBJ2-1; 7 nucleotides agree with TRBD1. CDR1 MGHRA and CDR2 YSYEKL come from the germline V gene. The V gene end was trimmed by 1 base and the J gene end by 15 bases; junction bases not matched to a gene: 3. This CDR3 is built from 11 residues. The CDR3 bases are TGCGCCAGCAGCCAAGGGACAGGTCGGTTCTTC. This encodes CASSQGTGRFF.

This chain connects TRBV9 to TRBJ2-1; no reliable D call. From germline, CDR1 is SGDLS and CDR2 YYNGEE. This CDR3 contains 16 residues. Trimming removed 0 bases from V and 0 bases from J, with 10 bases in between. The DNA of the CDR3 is TGTGCCAGCAGCGTAGCTAGGTCGAGCTCCTACAATGAGCAGTTCTTC. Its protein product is CASSVARSSSYNEQFF.

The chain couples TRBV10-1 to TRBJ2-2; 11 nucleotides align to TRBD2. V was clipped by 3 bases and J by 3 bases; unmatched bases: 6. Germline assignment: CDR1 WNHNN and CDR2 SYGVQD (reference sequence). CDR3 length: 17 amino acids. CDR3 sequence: CASSETGTSGYTGELFF. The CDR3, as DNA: TGCGCCAGCAGTGAAACCGGGACTAGCGGTTACACCGGGGAGCTGTTTTTT.

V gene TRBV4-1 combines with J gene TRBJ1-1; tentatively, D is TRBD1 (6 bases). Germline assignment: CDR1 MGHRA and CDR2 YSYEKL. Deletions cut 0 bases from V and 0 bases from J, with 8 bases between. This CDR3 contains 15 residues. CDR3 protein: CASSQDDRMNTEAFF. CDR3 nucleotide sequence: TGCGCCAGCAGCCAAGACGACAGGATGAACACTGAAGCTTTCTTT.

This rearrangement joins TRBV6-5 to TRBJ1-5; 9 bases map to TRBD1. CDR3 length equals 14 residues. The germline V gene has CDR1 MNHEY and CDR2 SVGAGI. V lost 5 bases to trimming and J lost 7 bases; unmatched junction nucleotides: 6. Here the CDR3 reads CASSIQGAGQPQHF. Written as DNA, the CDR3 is TGTGCCAGCAGTATACAGGGGGCAGGACAGCCCCAGCATTTT.

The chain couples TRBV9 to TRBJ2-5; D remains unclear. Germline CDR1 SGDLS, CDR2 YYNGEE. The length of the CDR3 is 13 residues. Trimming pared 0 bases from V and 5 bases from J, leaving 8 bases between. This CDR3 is CASSVGGFETQYF. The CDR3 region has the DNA TGTGCCAGCAGCGTAGGCGGATTCGAGACCCAGTACTTC.

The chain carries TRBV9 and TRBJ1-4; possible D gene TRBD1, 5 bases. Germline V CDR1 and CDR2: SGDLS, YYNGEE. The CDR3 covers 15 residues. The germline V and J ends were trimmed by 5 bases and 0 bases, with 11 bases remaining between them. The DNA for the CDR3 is TGTGCCAGCAGGCCAGGGAGGGCAACTAATGAAAAACTGTTTTTT. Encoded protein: CASRPGRATNEKLFF.

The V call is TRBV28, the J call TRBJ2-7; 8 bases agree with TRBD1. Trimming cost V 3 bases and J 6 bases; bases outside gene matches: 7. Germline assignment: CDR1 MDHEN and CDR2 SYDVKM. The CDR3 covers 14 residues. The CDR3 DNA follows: TGTGCCAGCAGTTTCGGACAGGGTTACGGCGAGCAGTACTTC. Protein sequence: CASSFGQGYGEQYF.

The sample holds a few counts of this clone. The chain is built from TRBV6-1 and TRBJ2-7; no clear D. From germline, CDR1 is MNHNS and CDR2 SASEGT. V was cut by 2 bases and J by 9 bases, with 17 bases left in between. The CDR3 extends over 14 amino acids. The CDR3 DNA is TGTGCCAGCAGTGAAAGTCAGTTCTCCCTTGGGCAGTACTTC. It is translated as CASSESQFSLGQYF.

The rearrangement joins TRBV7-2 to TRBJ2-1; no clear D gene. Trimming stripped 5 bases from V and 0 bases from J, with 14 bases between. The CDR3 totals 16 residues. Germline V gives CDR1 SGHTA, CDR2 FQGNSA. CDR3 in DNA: TGTGCCAGCAGCCCCCTGACTCTCCTCTCCTACAATGAGCAGTTCTTC. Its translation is CASSPLTLLSYNEQFF.

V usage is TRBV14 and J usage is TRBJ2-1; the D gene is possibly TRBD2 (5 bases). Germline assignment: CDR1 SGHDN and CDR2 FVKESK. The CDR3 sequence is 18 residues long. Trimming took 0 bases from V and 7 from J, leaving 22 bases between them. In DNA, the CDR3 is TGTGCCAGCAGCCAAGAAATCGCAAGCGCCTCAAAGCGGAATGAGCAGTTCTTC. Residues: CASSQEIASASKRNEQFF.

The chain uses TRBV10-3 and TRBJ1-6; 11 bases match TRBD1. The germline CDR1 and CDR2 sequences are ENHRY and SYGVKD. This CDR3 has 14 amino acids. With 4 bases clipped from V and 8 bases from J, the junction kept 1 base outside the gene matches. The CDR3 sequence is CAISAGQGDSPLHF. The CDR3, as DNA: TGTGCCATCAGTGCGGGACAGGGGGATTCACCCCTCCACTTT.

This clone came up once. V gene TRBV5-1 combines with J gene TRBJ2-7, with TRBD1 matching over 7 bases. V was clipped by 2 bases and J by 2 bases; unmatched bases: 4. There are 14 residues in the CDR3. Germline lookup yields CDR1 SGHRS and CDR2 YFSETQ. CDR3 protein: CASSLGTATYEQYF. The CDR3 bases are TGCGCCAGCAGCTTAGGGACAGCTACCTACGAGCAGTACTTC.

The CDR3 loop reads CASSYGTTYEQYF. CDR3 in DNA: TGTGCCAGCAGTTACGGGACAACCTACGAGCAGTACTTC. The chain has TRBV6-6 and TRBJ2-7; D is perhaps TRBD1 (6 bases). CDR1 and CDR2 (germline): MNHNY, SVGAGI (reference sequence). V lost 2 bases, J lost 2 bases, and 7 bases lay in between. The CDR3 length is 13 residues.

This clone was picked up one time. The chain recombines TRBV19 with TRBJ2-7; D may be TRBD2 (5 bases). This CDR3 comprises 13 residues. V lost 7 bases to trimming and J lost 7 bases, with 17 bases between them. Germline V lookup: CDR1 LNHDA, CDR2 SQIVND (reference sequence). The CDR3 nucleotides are TGTGCCAGTACGAAGGTCCCCGGGGAGGAGCAGTACTTC. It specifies CASTKVPGEEQYF.

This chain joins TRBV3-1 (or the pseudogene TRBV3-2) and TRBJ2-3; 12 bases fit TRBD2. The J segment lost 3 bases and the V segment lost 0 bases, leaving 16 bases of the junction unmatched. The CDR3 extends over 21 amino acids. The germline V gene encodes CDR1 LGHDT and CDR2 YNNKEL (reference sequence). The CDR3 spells CASSQDLAELAGGFGTDTQYF. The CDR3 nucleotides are TGTGCCAGCAGCCAAGATTTGGCGGAACTAGCGGGAGGTTTTGGAACAGATACGCAGTATTTT.

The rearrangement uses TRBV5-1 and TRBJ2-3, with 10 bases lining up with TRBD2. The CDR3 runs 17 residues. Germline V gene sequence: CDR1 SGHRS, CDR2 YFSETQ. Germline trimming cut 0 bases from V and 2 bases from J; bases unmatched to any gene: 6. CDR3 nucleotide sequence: TGCGCCAGCAGCTTGGCCGAAGGACTAGCGGACACAGATACGCAGTATTTT. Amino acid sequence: CASSLAEGLADTDTQYF.

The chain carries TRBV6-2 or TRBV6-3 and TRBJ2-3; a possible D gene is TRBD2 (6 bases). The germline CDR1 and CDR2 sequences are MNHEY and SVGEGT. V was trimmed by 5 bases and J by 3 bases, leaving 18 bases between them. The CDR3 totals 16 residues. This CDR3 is CASSRDFPRGTDTQYF. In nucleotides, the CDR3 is TGTGCCAGCAGTAGGGACTTTCCCCGCGGGACAGATACGCAGTATTTT.